The rows below give T cell receptor beta chains drawn from one sample of a study of CXCR3-negative and CXCR3-positive naive CD8 T cells. TCRdb reprocessed the 5' RACE reads, keeping one entry per CDR3 protein, no DNA. The sample table includes some 99,000 distinct CDR3 sequences. The sequenced material came from naive CXCR3+ CD8+ T cells from blood. Receptors originate from a human donor in good health. Some clones in this sample may be carry-over from other donors' samples. CDR3s include the opening cysteine and the closing phenylalanine or tryptophan.

CDR3,V,J
CASSQDLYRVNEQFF,TRBV4-3,TRBJ2-1
CASSDSLAGGPKEQYF,TRBV2,TRBJ2-7
CSVSGLASYEQYF,TRBV29-1,TRBJ2-7
CASSPAKLAGRSGELFF,TRBV14,TRBJ2-2
CGTGGTYNEQFF,TRBV8-2,TRBJ2-1
CASSPTGVFDTEAFF,TRBV4-1,TRBJ1-1
CASSLDNDEQYF,TRBV7-8,TRBJ2-7
CASSVAGDFYEQYF,TRBV28,TRBJ2-7
CASSPPGQRYEQYF,TRBV18,TRBJ2-7
CASSLAVAGVPEQFF,TRBV7-6,TRBJ2-1
CASSTPGLRGYEQYF,TRBV6-5,TRBJ2-7
CASSLEPSYNEQFF,TRBV28,TRBJ2-1
CASSSGTGRNIQYF,TRBV5-1,TRBJ2-4
CASSQDLYEQYF,TRBV4-2,TRBJ2-7
CASSLALAGGELTDTQYF,TRBV7-2,TRBJ2-3
CASSSLTGAGSQPQHF,TRBV6-2/TRBV6-3,TRBJ1-5
CASSLVVGLETQYF,TRBV12-3/TRBV12-4,TRBJ2-5
CASSPGLAATDTQYF,TRBV4-1,TRBJ2-3
CATSRARDNPTDTQYF,TRBV15,TRBJ2-3
CSARIMYTSYEQYF,TRBV20-1,TRBJ2-7
CSVQGRSDGYTF,TRBV29-1,TRBJ1-2
CASSWYLDGSSGNTIYF,TRBV7-9,TRBJ1-3
CATLGGASSYEQYF,TRBV10-2,TRBJ2-7
CASSFAGALDGIQPQHF,TRBV28,TRBJ1-5
CASSLVDEQYF,TRBV7-8,TRBJ2-7
CSARSAWGASTDTQYF,TRBV29-1,TRBJ2-3
CASSLSDRNYGYTF,TRBV12-3/TRBV12-4,TRBJ1-2
CASSYSGPHEGEQCF,TRBV6-2/TRBV6-3,TRBJ2-7
CASSLAGVNEQFF,TRBV7-3,TRBJ2-1